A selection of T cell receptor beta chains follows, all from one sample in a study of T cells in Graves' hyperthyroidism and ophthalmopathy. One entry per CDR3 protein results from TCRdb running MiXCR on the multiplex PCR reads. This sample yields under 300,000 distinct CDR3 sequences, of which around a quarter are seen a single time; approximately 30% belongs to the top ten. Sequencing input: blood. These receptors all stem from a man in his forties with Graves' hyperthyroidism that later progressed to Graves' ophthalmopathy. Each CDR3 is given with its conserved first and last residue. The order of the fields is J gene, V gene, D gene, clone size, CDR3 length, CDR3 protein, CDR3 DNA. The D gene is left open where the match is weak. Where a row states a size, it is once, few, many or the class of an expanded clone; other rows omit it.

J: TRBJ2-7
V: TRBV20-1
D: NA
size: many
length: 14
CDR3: CSAARGLGIDEQYF
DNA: TGCAGTGCTGCGAGGGGCCTGGGGATCGACGAGCAGTACTTC

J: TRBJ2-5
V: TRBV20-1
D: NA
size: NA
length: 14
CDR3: CSARTGRGFETQYF
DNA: TGCAGTGCTAGAACGGGACGAGGGTTTGAGACCCAGTACTTC

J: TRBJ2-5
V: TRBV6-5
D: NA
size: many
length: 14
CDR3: CASKRTAYQETQYF
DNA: TGTGCCAGCAAGAGGACAGCGTACCAAGAGACCCAGTACTTC

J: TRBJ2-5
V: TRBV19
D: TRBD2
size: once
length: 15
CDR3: CASSIDLSGSETQYF
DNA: TGTGCCAGTAGTATAGATCTTAGCGGGAGCGAGACCCAGTACTTC

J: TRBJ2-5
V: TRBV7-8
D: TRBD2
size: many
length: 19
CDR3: CASSLALTTSGLVGETQYF
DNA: TGTGCCAGCAGCTTAGCTCTGACGACTAGCGGGTTGGTGGGAGAGACCCAGTACTTC

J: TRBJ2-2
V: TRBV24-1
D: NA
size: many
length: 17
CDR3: CATSGGPNRDYTGELFF
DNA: TGTGCCACCAGCGGAGGGCCAAACAGGGATTACACCGGGGAGCTGTTTTTT

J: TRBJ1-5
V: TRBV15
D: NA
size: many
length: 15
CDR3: CATSRDSRSNQPQHF
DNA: TGTGCCACCAGCAGAGATTCCAGGTCCAATCAGCCCCAGCATTTT

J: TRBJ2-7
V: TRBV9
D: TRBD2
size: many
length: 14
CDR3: CASSVGAGANEQYF
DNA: TGTGCCAGCAGCGTAGGCGCGGGAGCGAACGAGCAGTACTTC

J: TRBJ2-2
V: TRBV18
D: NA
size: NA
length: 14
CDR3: CASSPERYTGELFF
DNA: TGTGCCAGCTCTCCGGAGAGGTACACCGGGGAGCTGTTTTTT

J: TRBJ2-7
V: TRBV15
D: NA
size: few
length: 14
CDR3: CATSREPDSYEQYF
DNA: TGTGCCACCAGCAGAGAACCGGACAGCTACGAGCAGTACTTC

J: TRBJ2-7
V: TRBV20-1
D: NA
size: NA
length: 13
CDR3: CSARDGGTGEQYF
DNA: TGCAGTGCTAGAGATGGGGGAACAGGGGAGCAGTACTTC

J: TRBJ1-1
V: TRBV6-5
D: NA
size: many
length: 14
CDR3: CASTFLGGNTEAFF
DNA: TGTGCCAGCACTTTCCTAGGGGGGAACACTGAAGCTTTCTTT

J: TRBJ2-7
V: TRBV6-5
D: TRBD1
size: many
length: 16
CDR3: CASSYGAGTGSYEQYF
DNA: TGTGCCAGCAGTTATGGGGCCGGGACAGGGAGTTACGAGCAGTACTTC

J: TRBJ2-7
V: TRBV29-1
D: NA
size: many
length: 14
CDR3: CSVRGGIVPYEQYF
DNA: TGCAGCGTTAGGGGGGGGATCGTCCCCTACGAGCAGTACTTC

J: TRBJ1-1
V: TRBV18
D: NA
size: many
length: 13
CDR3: CASSGDLNTEAFF
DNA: TGTGCCAGCTCAGGGGATCTGAACACTGAAGCTTTCTTT

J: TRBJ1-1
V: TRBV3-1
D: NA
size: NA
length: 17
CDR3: CASSHSLPSGTRSQAFF
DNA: TGTGCCAGCAGCCACTCCCTGCCGTCGGGCACTCGATCGCAAGCTTTCTTT

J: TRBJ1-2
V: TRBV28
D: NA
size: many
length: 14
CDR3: CASSFGTGGRGYTF
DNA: TGTGCCAGCAGTTTTGGAACGGGGGGCCGTGGCTACACCTTC

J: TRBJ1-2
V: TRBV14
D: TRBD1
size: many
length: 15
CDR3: CASSPRGQGALGYTF
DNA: TGTGCCAGCAGCCCGCGAGGACAGGGGGCACTTGGCTACACCTTC

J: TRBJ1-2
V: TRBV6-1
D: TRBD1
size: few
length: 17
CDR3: CASTDEAGTGKDYGYTF
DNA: TGTGCCAGCACCGACGAAGCAGGGACAGGGAAGGACTATGGCTACACCTTC

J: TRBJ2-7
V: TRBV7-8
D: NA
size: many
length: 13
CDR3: CASSDRFWDEQYF
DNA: TGTGCCAGCAGCGACCGTTTTTGGGACGAGCAGTACTTC

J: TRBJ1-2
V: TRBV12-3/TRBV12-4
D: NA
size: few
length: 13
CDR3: CASSLDLSYGYTF
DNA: TGTGCCAGCAGTTTAGATCTCTCATATGGCTACACCTTC

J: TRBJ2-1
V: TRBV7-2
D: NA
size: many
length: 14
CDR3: CASSLGASYNEQFF
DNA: TGTGCCAGCAGCTTGGGCGCTTCCTACAATGAGCAGTTCTTC

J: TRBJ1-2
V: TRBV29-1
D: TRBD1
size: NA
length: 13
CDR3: CSVGYRGLYGYTF
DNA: TGCAGCGTTGGGTACAGGGGACTCTATGGCTACACCTTC

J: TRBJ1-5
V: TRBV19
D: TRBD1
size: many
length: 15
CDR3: CASSPGQAWNQPQHF
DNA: TGTGCCAGTAGTCCTGGACAGGCTTGGAATCAGCCCCAGCATTTT

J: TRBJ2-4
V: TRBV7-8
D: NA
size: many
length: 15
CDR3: CASSYEALAKNIQYF
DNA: TGTGCCAGCAGCTATGAGGCCCTAGCCAAAAACATTCAGTACTTC

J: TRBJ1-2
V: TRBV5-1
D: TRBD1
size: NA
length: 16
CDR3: CASSSQAPGGSYGYTF
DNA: TGCGCCAGCAGCTCGCAGGCACCAGGGGGATCGTATGGCTACACCTTC

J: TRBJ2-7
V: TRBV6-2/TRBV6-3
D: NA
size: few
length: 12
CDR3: CASSFHVYEQYF
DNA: TGTGCCAGCAGTTTCCACGTTTACGAGCAGTACTTC

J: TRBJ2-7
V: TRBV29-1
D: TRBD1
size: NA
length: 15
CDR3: CSVSLGGQGTYEQYF
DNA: TGCAGCGTTTCGCTTGGGGGACAGGGAACCTACGAGCAGTACTTC

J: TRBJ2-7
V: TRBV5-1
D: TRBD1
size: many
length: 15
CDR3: CASSPAGDSSYEQYF
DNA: TGCGCCAGCAGCCCAGCAGGGGACAGCTCCTACGAGCAGTACTTC

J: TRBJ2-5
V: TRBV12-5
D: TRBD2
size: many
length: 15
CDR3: CASGLGTSYQETQYF
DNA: TGTGCTAGTGGTTTGGGGACTAGCTACCAAGAGACCCAGTACTTC